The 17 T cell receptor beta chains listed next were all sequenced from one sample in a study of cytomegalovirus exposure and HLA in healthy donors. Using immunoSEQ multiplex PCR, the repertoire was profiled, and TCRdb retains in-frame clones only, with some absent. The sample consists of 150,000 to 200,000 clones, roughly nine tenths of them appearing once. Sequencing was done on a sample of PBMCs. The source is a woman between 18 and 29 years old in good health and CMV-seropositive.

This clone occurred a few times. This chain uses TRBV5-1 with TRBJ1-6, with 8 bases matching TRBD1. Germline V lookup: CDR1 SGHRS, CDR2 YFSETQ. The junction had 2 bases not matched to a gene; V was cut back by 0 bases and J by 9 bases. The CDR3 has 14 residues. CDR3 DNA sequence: TGCGCCAGCAGCTTGGAACAGGGGGGTTCACCCCTCCACTTT. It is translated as CASSLEQGGSPLHF.

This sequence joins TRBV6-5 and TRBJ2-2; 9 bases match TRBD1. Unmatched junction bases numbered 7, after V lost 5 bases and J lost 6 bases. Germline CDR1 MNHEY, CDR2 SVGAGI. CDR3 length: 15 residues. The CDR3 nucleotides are TGTGCCAGCAGTCCGGGACAGGGACTTTCCGGGGAGCTGTTTTTT. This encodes CASSPGQGLSGELFF.

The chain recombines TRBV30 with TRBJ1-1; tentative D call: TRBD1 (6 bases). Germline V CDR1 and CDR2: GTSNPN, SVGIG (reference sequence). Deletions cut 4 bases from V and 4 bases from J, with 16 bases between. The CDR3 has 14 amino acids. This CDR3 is CAWTPDRMGTEAFF. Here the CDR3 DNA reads TGTGCCTGGACCCCGGACAGAATGGGCACTGAAGCTTTCTTT.

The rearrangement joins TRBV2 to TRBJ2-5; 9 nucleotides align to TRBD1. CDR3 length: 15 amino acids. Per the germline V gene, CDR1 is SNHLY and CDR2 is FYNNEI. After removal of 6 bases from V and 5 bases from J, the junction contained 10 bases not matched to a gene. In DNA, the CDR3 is TGTGCCAGCAGGGGACAGGGTTCCGTTGCGGAGACCCAGTACTTC. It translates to CASRGQGSVAETQYF.

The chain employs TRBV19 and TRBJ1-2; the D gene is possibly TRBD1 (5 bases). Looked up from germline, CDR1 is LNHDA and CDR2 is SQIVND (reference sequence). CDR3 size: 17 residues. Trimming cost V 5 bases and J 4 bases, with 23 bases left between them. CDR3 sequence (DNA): TGTGCCAGTAGTCCTTCCGGGACTGCAACTAGGGTCTATGGCTACACCTTC. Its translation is CASSPSGTATRVYGYTF.

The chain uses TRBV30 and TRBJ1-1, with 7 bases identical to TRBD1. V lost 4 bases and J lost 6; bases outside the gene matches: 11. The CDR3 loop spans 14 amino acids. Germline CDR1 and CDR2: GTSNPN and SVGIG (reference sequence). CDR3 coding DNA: TGTGCCTGGAACAAACCCGGGCAGGGGGCTGAAGCTTTCTTT. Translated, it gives CAWNKPGQGAEAFF.

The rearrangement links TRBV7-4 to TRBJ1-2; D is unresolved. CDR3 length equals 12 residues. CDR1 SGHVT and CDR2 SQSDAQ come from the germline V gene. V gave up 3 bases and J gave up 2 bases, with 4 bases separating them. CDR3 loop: CASSFSNYGYTF. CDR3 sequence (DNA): TGTGCCAGCAGCTTTTCAAACTATGGCTACACCTTC.

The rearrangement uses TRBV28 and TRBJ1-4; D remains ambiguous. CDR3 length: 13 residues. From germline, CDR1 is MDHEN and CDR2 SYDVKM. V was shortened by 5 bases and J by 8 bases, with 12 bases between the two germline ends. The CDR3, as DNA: TGTGCCAGCAGTACTAACCGAGGGGAAAAACTGTTTTTT. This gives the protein CASSTNRGEKLFF.

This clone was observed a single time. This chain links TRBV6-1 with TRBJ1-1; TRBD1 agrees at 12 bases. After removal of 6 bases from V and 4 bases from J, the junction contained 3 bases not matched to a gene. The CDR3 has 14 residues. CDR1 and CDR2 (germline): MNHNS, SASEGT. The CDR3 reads CASSRGQGATEAFF. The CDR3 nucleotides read TGTGCCAGCAGCCGGGGACAGGGGGCCACTGAAGCTTTCTTT.

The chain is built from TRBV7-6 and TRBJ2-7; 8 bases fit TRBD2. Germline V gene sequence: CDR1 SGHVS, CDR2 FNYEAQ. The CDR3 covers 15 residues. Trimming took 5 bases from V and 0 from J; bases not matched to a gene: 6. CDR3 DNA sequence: TGTGCCAGCAGCCGGCGGGGGGACCTCTCCTACGAGCAGTACTTC. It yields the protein CASSRRGDLSYEQYF.

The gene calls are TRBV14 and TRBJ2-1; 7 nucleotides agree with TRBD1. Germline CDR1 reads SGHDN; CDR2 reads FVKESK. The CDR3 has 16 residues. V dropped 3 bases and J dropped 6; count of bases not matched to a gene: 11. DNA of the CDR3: TGTGCCAGCAGCCACCGGGACAGCACTCCCTCCAATGAGCAGTTCTTC. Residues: CASSHRDSTPSNEQFF.

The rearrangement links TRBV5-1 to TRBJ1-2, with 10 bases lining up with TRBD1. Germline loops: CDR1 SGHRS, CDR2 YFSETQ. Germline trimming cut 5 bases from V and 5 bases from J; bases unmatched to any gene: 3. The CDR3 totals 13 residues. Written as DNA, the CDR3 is TGCGCCAGCAGTCGGACAGGGGGTTATGGCTACACCTTC. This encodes CASSRTGGYGYTF. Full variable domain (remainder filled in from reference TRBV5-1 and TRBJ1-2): KAGVTQTPRYLIKTRGQQVTLSCSPISGHRSVSWYQQTPGQGLQFLFEYFSETQRNKGNFPGRFSGRQFSNSRSEMNVSTLELGDSALYLCASSRTGGYGYTFGSGTRLTVV.

This CDR3 reads CATSRYMGQAENYGYTF. CDR3 sequence (DNA): TGTGCCACCAGCAGGTACATGGGACAGGCTGAAAACTATGGCTACACCTTC. The chain links TRBV15 to TRBJ1-2, with 8 bases fitting TRBD1. This CDR3 is 17 amino acids long. The junction had 11 bases not matched to a gene; V was cut back by 3 bases and J by 2 bases. The germline V gene has CDR1 LNHNV and CDR2 YYDKDF (reference sequence).

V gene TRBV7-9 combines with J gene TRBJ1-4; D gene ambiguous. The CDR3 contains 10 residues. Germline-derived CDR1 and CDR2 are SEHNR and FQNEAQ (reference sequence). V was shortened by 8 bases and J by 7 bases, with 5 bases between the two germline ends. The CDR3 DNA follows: TGTGCCAGCCACGGTGAAAAACTGTTTTTT. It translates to CASHGEKLFF.

Written as DNA, the CDR3 is TGCGCCAGCAGCTTGGGTGTTAGCCCTCGCGGGGAGCTGTTTTTT. It translates to CASSLGVSPRGELFF. V gene TRBV5-1 combines with J gene TRBJ2-2; no firm D call. Germline V CDR1 and CDR2: SGHRS, YFSETQ. The CDR3 extends over 15 amino acids. Trimming left V 0 bases short and J 7 bases short, with 13 bases between.

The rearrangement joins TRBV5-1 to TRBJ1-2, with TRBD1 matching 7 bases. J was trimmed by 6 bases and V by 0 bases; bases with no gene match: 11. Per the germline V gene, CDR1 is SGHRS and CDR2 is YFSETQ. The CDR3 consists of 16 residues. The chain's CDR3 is CASSLGVSQGGNGYTF. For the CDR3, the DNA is TGCGCCAGCAGCTTGGGAGTGAGTCAGGGGGGTAATGGCTACACCTTC.

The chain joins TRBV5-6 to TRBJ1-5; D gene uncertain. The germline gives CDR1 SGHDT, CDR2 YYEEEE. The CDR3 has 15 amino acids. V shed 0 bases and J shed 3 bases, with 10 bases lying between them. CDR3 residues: CASSLAPGVNQPQHF. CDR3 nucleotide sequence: TGTGCCAGCAGCTTGGCCCCAGGCGTCAATCAGCCCCAGCATTTT.